The T cell receptor (beta chain) described here comes from a study of T-cell reconstitution after alpha-beta-depleted transplantation in children. The CDR3 is made up of 14 amino acids. Germline CDR1 reads DFQATT; CDR2 reads SNEGSKA (reference sequence). J gave up 2 bases and V 2 bases, and 5 bases lay outside the gene matches. Library preparation (for TCRbeta) was performed with unique molecular identifiers. MiXCR was run by TCRdb on the PCR reads, yielding one entry per CDR3 protein. The table shows 450,000 to 700,000 distinct CDR3 sequences, with approximately 30% occurring only once. The source was PBMCs, collected before TCRalphabeta/CD19-depleted stem cell transplant. The sequence came from a boy under three years old with Wiskott-Aldrich syndrome, due to receive a stem cell transplant. This sequence joins TRBV20-1 and TRBJ2-5; TRBD1 matches 7 bases. CDR3 coding DNA: TGCAGTGCTAGACCAGGGGGAAAACAAGAGACCCAGTACTTC. Translation gives CSARPGGKQETQYF.